One and the same sample provided the 5 T cell receptor beta chains below, sequenced in a study of T cell repertoires in cytomegalovirus infection. From the reads, TCRdb called clonotypes with MiXCR, one entry per CDR3 protein. The table shows more than 200,000 distinct CDR3 sequences, with 9.1% occurring only once. Sequencing input: PBMCs. Source of these receptors: a human donor in good health (CMV status not recorded). Some clones in this sample may be carry-over from other donors' samples.

CDR3 protein: CASSLGRAWPQHF. CDR3 nucleotide sequence: TGTGCCAGCAGCTTAGGCCGGGCATGGCCCCAGCATTTT. This chain joins TRBV7-2 and TRBJ1-5; D is undetermined. CDR1 is SGHTA, CDR2 FQGNSA, per germline. V was clipped by 1 base and J by 9 bases, with 10 bases between them. This CDR3 has 13 amino acids.

This clonotype was recorded once. This may be a read error, as it is one base from a much larger clone. The rearrangement joins TRBV11-3 to TRBJ2-7; D call uncertain. The CDR3 loop spans 12 amino acids. The V gene's germline CDR1 is SGHNT and CDR2 YENEEA. The V end was cut by 5 bases, the J end by 3 bases, with 8 bases between. The CDR3 spells CASSVTGYEQYF. The CDR3 DNA is TGTGCCAGCAGCGTGACGGGCTACGAGCAGTACTTC.

At least ten counts were recorded for this clonotype. This chain connects TRBV28 to TRBJ1-2, with D hard to call. V lost 4 bases and J lost 5, with 14 bases in between. Germline V gives CDR1 MDHEN, CDR2 SYDVKM. The CDR3 covers 14 residues. The CDR3 region has the DNA TGTGCCAGCAGTTACCTGACCCCTTCTTATGGCTACACCTTC. Protein sequence: CASSYLTPSYGYTF.

At least ten counts were recorded for this clonotype. The chain links TRBV7-2 to TRBJ2-5; D is undetermined. Germline CDR1 reads SGHTA; CDR2 reads FQGNSA. Trimming left V 4 bases short and J 7 bases short, with 10 bases between. The CDR3 consists of 12 residues. The CDR3 region is CASSSQVRTQYF. The CDR3, as DNA: TGTGCCAGCAGCTCTCAGGTCCGGACCCAGTACTTC.

This clonotype was counted at least ten times. The gene calls are TRBV7-9 and TRBJ2-5; possibly TRBD1 or TRBD2 for D (6 bases each). Germline CDR1 is SEHNR and CDR2 is FQNEAQ (reference sequence). The CDR3 runs 15 residues. The V end was cut by 1 base, the J end by 7 bases, with 16 bases between. The CDR3: CASSLGGAVSRTQYF. The CDR3 DNA sequence: TGTGCCAGCAGCTTAGGGGGGGCTGTATCGAGGACCCAGTACTTC.